A selection of T cell receptor beta chains follows, all from one sample in a study of blood T cell repertoires in COVID-19. This table comes from immunoSEQ multiplex PCR, and its TCRdb copy is limited to in-frame clones, with some not included. The data hold around 370,000 clones, with 88% observed a single time. Material: PBMCs or T cells enriched from blood (not recorded which). These receptors were obtained from a young woman who had recovered from COVID-19. The CDR3 runs from the conserved cysteine through the conserved F or W. Fields, in order: J gene, V gene, D gene, clone size, CDR3 DNA, CDR3 protein. The D gene is left open where the match is weak. A clone size is listed for some rows: how often the clone was seen (once, few, many), or a class if it is expanded.

j_gene: TRBJ1-2; v_gene: TRBV5-1; d_gene: TRBD1; abundance: NA; CDR3nt: TGCGCCAGCAGCCTTGTGGGGGGACAGGCCACAACTGGCTACACCTTC; CDR3aa: CASSLVGGQATTGYTF
j_gene: TRBJ1-1; v_gene: TRBV15; d_gene: NA; abundance: NA; CDR3nt: TGTGCCACCAGCATGGGCAGGGTGAGAACTGAAGCTTTCTTT; CDR3aa: CATSMGRVRTEAFF
j_gene: TRBJ2-1; v_gene: TRBV6-5; d_gene: TRBD1; abundance: NA; CDR3nt: TGTGCCAGCAGGTGGGGACAGGGGAATGAGCAGTTCTTC; CDR3aa: CASRWGQGNEQFF
j_gene: TRBJ2-2; v_gene: TRBV9; d_gene: TRBD2; abundance: NA; CDR3nt: TGTGCCAGCAGCACCAGCGGACTAGCGAACACCGGGGAGCTGTTTTTT; CDR3aa: CASSTSGLANTGELFF
j_gene: TRBJ1-1; v_gene: TRBV2; d_gene: TRBD1; abundance: NA; CDR3nt: TGTGCCAGCACCTGGGACAGTTTTAAAGCTTTCTTT; CDR3aa: CASTWDSFKAFF
j_gene: TRBJ2-2; v_gene: TRBV9; d_gene: TRBD2; abundance: NA; CDR3nt: TGTGCCAGCAGAGGGACTAGCGGGAACACCGGGGAGCTGTTTTTT; CDR3aa: CASRGTSGNTGELFF
j_gene: TRBJ1-5; v_gene: TRBV19; d_gene: TRBD1; abundance: NA; CDR3nt: TGTGCCAGTAGTGACAGGGGATCTAGCAATCAGCCCCAGCATTTT; CDR3aa: CASSDRGSSNQPQHF
j_gene: TRBJ1-1; v_gene: TRBV9; d_gene: NA; abundance: NA; CDR3nt: TGTGCCAGCAGCGTAGGTGGCGGGGATCGTAACACTGAAGCTTTCTTT; CDR3aa: CASSVGGGDRNTEAFF
j_gene: TRBJ1-3; v_gene: TRBV6-5; d_gene: NA; abundance: NA; CDR3nt: TGTGCCAGCAGTTACTCAGGACAGTATGGAAACACCATATATTTT; CDR3aa: CASSYSGQYGNTIYF
j_gene: TRBJ1-3; v_gene: TRBV6-5; d_gene: NA; abundance: NA; CDR3nt: TGTGCCAGCAGTTACCATCAGGGGACTGGAAACACCATATATTTT; CDR3aa: CASSYHQGTGNTIYF
j_gene: TRBJ2-5; v_gene: TRBV7-9; d_gene: NA; abundance: NA; CDR3nt: TGTGCCAGCAGCTTAGCGCTTCTGACAGACGGAGAGACCCAGTACTTC; CDR3aa: CASSLALLTDGETQYF
j_gene: TRBJ2-3; v_gene: TRBV10-3; d_gene: TRBD1; abundance: NA; CDR3nt: TGTGCCATCAGTCGATCGACAGGGGCGCCCCTCCCAGATACGCAGTATTTT; CDR3aa: CAISRSTGAPLPDTQYF
j_gene: TRBJ2-3; v_gene: TRBV11-2; d_gene: NA; abundance: NA; CDR3nt: TGTGCCAGCAGCTGGCGCACAGATCATAGCACAGATACGCAGTATTTT; CDR3aa: CASSWRTDHSTDTQYF
j_gene: TRBJ1-1; v_gene: TRBV7-3; d_gene: NA; abundance: NA; CDR3nt: TGTGCCAGCAGCTTAACTGGGCCGCTCAACACTGAAGCTTTCTTT; CDR3aa: CASSLTGPLNTEAFF
j_gene: TRBJ2-1; v_gene: TRBV19; d_gene: TRBD2; abundance: NA; CDR3nt: TGTGCCAGTAGTATAGATCGGGCCAGCGGGGGTTACAATGAGCAGTTCTTC; CDR3aa: CASSIDRASGGYNEQFF
j_gene: TRBJ2-7; v_gene: TRBV9; d_gene: NA; abundance: NA; CDR3nt: TGTGCCAGCAGCGTAGCTAAACAGTCCTACGAGCAGTACTTC; CDR3aa: CASSVAKQSYEQYF
j_gene: TRBJ1-6; v_gene: TRBV18; d_gene: TRBD1; abundance: few; CDR3nt: TGTGCCAGCTCATCCGGGACAGGGGCTCACTCACCCCTCCACTTT; CDR3aa: CASSSGTGAHSPLHF
j_gene: TRBJ1-6; v_gene: TRBV18; d_gene: TRBD1; abundance: NA; CDR3nt: TGTGCCAGCTCCCTGGCAGGGGGTCTAGGTAATTCACCCCTCCACTTT; CDR3aa: CASSLAGGLGNSPLHF
j_gene: TRBJ1-2; v_gene: TRBV6-5; d_gene: TRBD1; abundance: NA; CDR3nt: TGTGCCAGCAGGAGGACAGGGAAGACGATATACACCTTC; CDR3aa: CASRRTGKTIYTF
j_gene: TRBJ1-3; v_gene: TRBV24-1; d_gene: TRBD1; abundance: NA; CDR3nt: TGTGCCACCAGTGACCCTGGGACAGGGTCTGACACCATATATTTT; CDR3aa: CATSDPGTGSDTIYF
j_gene: TRBJ1-2; v_gene: TRBV4-1; d_gene: TRBD1; abundance: NA; CDR3nt: TGCGCCAGCAGCCAGGAACCCACCAGACAGGGTTTCTTTTACTACACCTTC; CDR3aa: CASSQEPTRQGFFYYTF
j_gene: TRBJ1-6; v_gene: TRBV3-1/TRBV3-2; d_gene: TRBD1; abundance: NA; CDR3nt: TGTGCCAGCAGCCAAAGTAGGACAGGGATTTCACCCCTCCACTTT; CDR3aa: CASSQSRTGISPLHF
j_gene: TRBJ2-3; v_gene: TRBV4-1; d_gene: TRBD2; abundance: NA; CDR3nt: TGCGCCAGCAGCCAATTCCCACTAGCGGGGGGGCGTGGCACAGATACGCAGTATTTT; CDR3aa: CASSQFPLAGGRGTDTQYF
j_gene: TRBJ1-5; v_gene: TRBV7-9; d_gene: NA; abundance: NA; CDR3nt: TGTGCCAGCAGCCAAGACAGGAGTAATCAGCCCCAGCATTTT; CDR3aa: CASSQDRSNQPQHF
j_gene: TRBJ2-2; v_gene: TRBV2; d_gene: TRBD2; abundance: once; CDR3nt: TGTGCCAGCAGTGTAGAGCGGGGGGGCCCGGGGGAGCTGTTTTTT; CDR3aa: CASSVERGGPGELFF
j_gene: TRBJ1-4; v_gene: TRBV5-1; d_gene: TRBD1; abundance: few; CDR3nt: TGCGCCAGCAGCCCTCGGACAGGGGATTACGAAAAACTGTTTTTT; CDR3aa: CASSPRTGDYEKLFF
j_gene: TRBJ1-2; v_gene: TRBV5-4; d_gene: NA; abundance: NA; CDR3nt: TGTGCCAGCAGTCCTTCCTTTGATGGCTACACCTTC; CDR3aa: CASSPSFDGYTF
j_gene: TRBJ1-2; v_gene: TRBV19; d_gene: NA; abundance: NA; CDR3nt: TGTGCCAGTAGAATGACAGAGGCTGGTGGCTACACCTTC; CDR3aa: CASRMTEAGGYTF
j_gene: TRBJ2-3; v_gene: TRBV7-3; d_gene: NA; abundance: NA; CDR3nt: TGTGCCAGCAGCTTAACGTCTAGCACAGATACGCAGTATTTT; CDR3aa: CASSLTSSTDTQYF
j_gene: TRBJ2-1; v_gene: TRBV12-3/TRBV12-4; d_gene: NA; abundance: NA; CDR3nt: TGTGCCAGCCAATGGGGCAGCAACAATGAGCAGTTCTTC; CDR3aa: CASQWGSNNEQFF
j_gene: TRBJ1-4; v_gene: TRBV7-9; d_gene: TRBD1; abundance: NA; CDR3nt: TGTGCCAGCATGGGACAGGGCAGAGCTAATGAAAAACTGTTTTTT; CDR3aa: CASMGQGRANEKLFF
j_gene: TRBJ1-2; v_gene: TRBV28; d_gene: TRBD1; abundance: NA; CDR3nt: TGTGCCAGCAGTGCACAGGGGGCTGGCTATGGCTACACCTTC; CDR3aa: CASSAQGAGYGYTF
j_gene: TRBJ1-2; v_gene: TRBV19; d_gene: TRBD1; abundance: NA; CDR3nt: TGTGCCAGTGCCGGGGGACAGACCTATGGCTACACCTTC; CDR3aa: CASAGGQTYGYTF
j_gene: TRBJ2-7; v_gene: TRBV6-5; d_gene: TRBD2; abundance: NA; CDR3nt: TGTGCCAGCCGGGGGGGCCCCTCCTACGAGCAGTACTTC; CDR3aa: CASRGGPSYEQYF
j_gene: TRBJ1-2; v_gene: TRBV7-2; d_gene: TRBD1; abundance: NA; CDR3nt: TGTGCCAGCAGCCCTCCCGGGACAGGGACCTATGGCTACACCTTC; CDR3aa: CASSPPGTGTYGYTF
j_gene: TRBJ2-5; v_gene: TRBV19; d_gene: NA; abundance: NA; CDR3nt: TGTGCCAGTAGTAATCGGGGGACGTCGTACCAAGAGACCCAGTACTTC; CDR3aa: CASSNRGTSYQETQYF
j_gene: TRBJ1-6; v_gene: TRBV7-9; d_gene: TRBD1; abundance: once; CDR3nt: TGTGCCAGCAGCTCTAGGGGACAGGGGAGTTCACCCCTCCACTTT; CDR3aa: CASSSRGQGSSPLHF
j_gene: TRBJ2-3; v_gene: TRBV6-4; d_gene: TRBD2; abundance: NA; CDR3nt: TGTGCCAGCAGTGGAGGGACTAGCGGGGGCACAGATACGCAGTATTTT; CDR3aa: CASSGGTSGGTDTQYF
j_gene: TRBJ1-2; v_gene: TRBV3-1/TRBV3-2; d_gene: NA; abundance: NA; CDR3nt: TGTGCCAGCAGCCAACAGATGGCCTATGGCTACACCTTC; CDR3aa: CASSQQMAYGYTF
j_gene: TRBJ2-7; v_gene: TRBV11-2; d_gene: NA; abundance: NA; CDR3nt: TGTGCCAGCAGCTTAGAGCGGCCCAGTCTCTACGAGCAGTACTTC; CDR3aa: CASSLERPSLYEQYF
j_gene: TRBJ2-3; v_gene: TRBV19; d_gene: TRBD2; abundance: NA; CDR3nt: TGTGCCAGTAGTAAAGCGGGGGGCCGGTCCAGCACAGATACGCAGTATTTT; CDR3aa: CASSKAGGRSSTDTQYF
j_gene: TRBJ2-7; v_gene: TRBV10-3; d_gene: TRBD2; abundance: NA; CDR3nt: TGTGCCATCAGTGAGTCCGCGGGAGCCTACGAGCAGTACTTC; CDR3aa: CAISESAGAYEQYF
j_gene: TRBJ2-3; v_gene: TRBV19; d_gene: TRBD2; abundance: NA; CDR3nt: TGTGCCAGTAAAAGGGTAGCGGGGGCAGGACCAGATACGCAGTATTTT; CDR3aa: CASKRVAGAGPDTQYF
j_gene: TRBJ2-5; v_gene: TRBV5-6; d_gene: TRBD1; abundance: NA; CDR3nt: TGTGCCAGCAGCGCGCTCAGGGGGAGTGAGACCCAGTACTTC; CDR3aa: CASSALRGSETQYF
j_gene: TRBJ2-7; v_gene: TRBV2; d_gene: NA; abundance: NA; CDR3nt: TGTGCCAGCAGTCCTTACAGGGTCGAGAGCTCCTACGAGCAGTACTTC; CDR3aa: CASSPYRVESSYEQYF
j_gene: TRBJ1-5; v_gene: TRBV19; d_gene: NA; abundance: NA; CDR3nt: TGTGCCAGTAGTATCACGGAAGGAGGGCGCAATCAGCCCCAGCATTTT; CDR3aa: CASSITEGGRNQPQHF
j_gene: TRBJ2-4; v_gene: TRBV11-2; d_gene: NA; abundance: NA; CDR3nt: TGTGCCAGCAGCTTCCGACTTAACTGGGAAAACATTCAGTACTTC; CDR3aa: CASSFRLNWENIQYF
j_gene: TRBJ1-1; v_gene: TRBV2; d_gene: TRBD1; abundance: NA; CDR3nt: TGTGCCAGCCTCATACAGGGGGCGGGTACTGAAGCTTTCTTT; CDR3aa: CASLIQGAGTEAFF
j_gene: TRBJ1-2; v_gene: TRBV7-9; d_gene: NA; abundance: NA; CDR3nt: TGTGCCAGCAGCTTAGCGCCGAGGGCCTGGAACTATGGCTACACCTTC; CDR3aa: CASSLAPRAWNYGYTF
j_gene: TRBJ1-2; v_gene: TRBV4-2; d_gene: NA; abundance: NA; CDR3nt: TGTGCCAGCAGCCAAGATCCTCGAGGCCAGGGATCGCATGGCTACACCTTC; CDR3aa: CASSQDPRGQGSHGYTF
j_gene: TRBJ1-1; v_gene: TRBV5-1; d_gene: TRBD1; abundance: NA; CDR3nt: TGCGCCAGCAGCCCGATAGGACAGGGGACCACTGAAGCTTTCTTT; CDR3aa: CASSPIGQGTTEAFF